Listed here are 12 T cell receptor beta chains from one sample, sequenced in a study of breast tumors, draining lymph nodes, adjacent tissues. From the multiplex PCR reads, TCRdb called clonotypes with MiXCR, one entry per CDR3 protein. The data show around 12,000 distinct CDR3 sequences, 70% seen once. Source material: tumor-adjacent breast tissue. All receptors derive from a female donor with breast cancer. Some clones in this sample may be carry-over from other donors' samples.

The chain employs TRBV5-1 and TRBJ2-3, with TRBD2 matching over 16 bases. V lost 1 base, J lost 2 bases, and 7 bases stayed unmatched. Germline lookup yields CDR1 SGHRS and CDR2 YFSETQ. CDR3 length: 19 amino acids. CDR3 sequence reads: CASSLTGTSGRALTDTQYF. The CDR3 DNA reads TGCGCCAGCAGCTTGACCGGGACTAGCGGGAGGGCGCTCACAGATACGCAGTATTTT.

This clonotype has at least ten counts. The rearrangement uses TRBV6-2 or TRBV6-3 and TRBJ2-5; maybe TRBD1 (7 bases). Germline-derived CDR1 and CDR2 are MNHEY and SVGEGT. V was trimmed by 5 bases and J by 1 base, leaving 14 bases between them. The CDR3 is 15 amino acids. In nucleotides, the CDR3 is TGTGCCAGCAGTCCAGGGGGGCATCTCCAAGAGACCCAGTACTTC. It is translated as CASSPGGHLQETQYF.

The chain uses TRBV20-1 and TRBJ1-4, with a possible D match to TRBD1 (6 bases). The CDR3 loop spans 17 amino acids. Germline CDR1 and CDR2: DFQATT and SNEGSKA (reference sequence). Trimming cost V 1 base and J 0 bases, with 15 bases left between them. CDR3 sequence: CSARGGARAATNEKLFF. The CDR3 coding sequence is TGCAGTGCTAGAGGGGGGGCGAGGGCTGCAACTAATGAAAAACTGTTTTTT.

The rearrangement links TRBV3-1 to TRBJ2-5; D possibly corresponds to TRBD2 (5 bases). Trimming cost V 0 bases and J 5 bases, with 13 bases left between them. CDR1 is LGHDT and CDR2 is YNNKEL in the germline V gene (reference sequence). The CDR3 consists of 15 residues. CDR3 residues: CASSQDTGERETQYF. In DNA, the CDR3 is TGTGCCAGCAGCCAAGATACCGGGGAACGGGAGACCCAGTACTTC.

The V call is TRBV2, the J call TRBJ2-1, with D unresolved. The ends were cut back, 7 bases at V and 8 bases at J, with 0 bases in the middle. The CDR3 sequence is 8 residues long. Germline V gene sequence: CDR1 SNHLY, CDR2 FYNNEI. CDR3 bases: TGTGCCAGCAATGAGCAGTTCTTC. Translating gives CASNEQFF.

The sample holds one count of this clonotype. CDR3 amino acids: CASSLGERADGYTF. CDR3 in DNA: TGTGCCAGCAGCTTGGGGGAGCGGGCGGATGGCTACACCTTC. The V and J genes are TRBV5-4 and TRBJ1-2; D is unclear. The CDR3 contains 14 residues. CDR1 is SGHNT, CDR2 YYREEE, per germline (reference sequence). With 0 bases removed from V and 6 bases from J, the gap between germline ends came to 12 bases.

This clonotype rates as medium-sized. In DNA, the CDR3 is TGCGCCAGCAGTGGTGGGGGGCGGGGGACCCAGTACTTC. Translating gives CASSGGGRGTQYF. The chain combines TRBV10-2 with TRBJ2-5; D may be TRBD1 or TRBD2 (6 bases each). The CDR3 extends over 13 amino acids. Germline V gene sequence: CDR1 WSHSY, CDR2 SAAADI. The V and J ends lost 4 bases and 7 bases respectively, with 13 bases between them.

The chain employs TRBV20-1 and TRBJ2-7; 8 positions agree with TRBD1. The CDR3 consists of 13 residues. Trimming at V came to 2 bases and at J to 1 base, leaving 1 base not matched to a gene. Germline V gene lookup returns CDR1 DFQATT and CDR2 SNEGSKA (reference sequence). CDR3 protein: CSARQGASYEQYF. The CDR3 DNA reads as TGCAGTGCTAGACAGGGGGCGTCCTACGAGCAGTACTTC.

The V and J genes are TRBV18 and TRBJ2-3; D may match TRBD1 or TRBD2 (5 bases each). V was shortened by 4 bases and J by 11 bases, with 16 bases between the two germline ends. CDR3 length: 13 residues. Germline V lookup: CDR1 KGHSH, CDR2 LQKENI. CDR3 loop: CASSLGRGELQYF. The CDR3 region has the DNA TGTGCCAGCTCACTGGGGCGAGGGGAGTTGCAGTATTTT.

The CDR3: CSARALGLANRYNEQFF. In DNA form, the CDR3 reads TGCAGTGCTAGAGCCCTGGGACTAGCGAATAGGTACAATGAGCAGTTCTTC. V and J are TRBV20-1 and TRBJ2-1; 10 bases agree with TRBD2. The V gene's germline CDR1 is DFQATT and CDR2 SNEGSKA (reference sequence). The V and J ends lost 1 base and 4 bases, in that order; junction bases with no gene match: 10. The CDR3 extends over 17 amino acids.

This clonotype showed up just a few times. The chain has TRBV2 and TRBJ2-2; D unresolved. In germline, CDR1 is SNHLY, CDR2 FYNNEI. This CDR3 has 15 residues. V lost 4 bases and J lost 2, with 11 bases in between. The CDR3 nucleotides read TGTGCCAGCAGTGGGGTCAAGCAAAACACCGGGGAGCTGTTTTTT. It encodes CASSGVKQNTGELFF.

By share, this clonotype ranks as medium-sized. V gene TRBV6-6 combines with J gene TRBJ2-7; D tentatively fits TRBD1 or TRBD2 (5 bases each). The CDR3 totals 13 residues. Germline CDR1 reads MNHNY; CDR2 reads SVGAGI (reference sequence). V gave up 2 bases and J gave up 5 bases, with 10 bases separating them. CDR3 loop: CASSYARGDEQYF. The CDR3, as DNA: TGTGCCAGCAGTTACGCCCGGGGCGACGAGCAGTACTTC.